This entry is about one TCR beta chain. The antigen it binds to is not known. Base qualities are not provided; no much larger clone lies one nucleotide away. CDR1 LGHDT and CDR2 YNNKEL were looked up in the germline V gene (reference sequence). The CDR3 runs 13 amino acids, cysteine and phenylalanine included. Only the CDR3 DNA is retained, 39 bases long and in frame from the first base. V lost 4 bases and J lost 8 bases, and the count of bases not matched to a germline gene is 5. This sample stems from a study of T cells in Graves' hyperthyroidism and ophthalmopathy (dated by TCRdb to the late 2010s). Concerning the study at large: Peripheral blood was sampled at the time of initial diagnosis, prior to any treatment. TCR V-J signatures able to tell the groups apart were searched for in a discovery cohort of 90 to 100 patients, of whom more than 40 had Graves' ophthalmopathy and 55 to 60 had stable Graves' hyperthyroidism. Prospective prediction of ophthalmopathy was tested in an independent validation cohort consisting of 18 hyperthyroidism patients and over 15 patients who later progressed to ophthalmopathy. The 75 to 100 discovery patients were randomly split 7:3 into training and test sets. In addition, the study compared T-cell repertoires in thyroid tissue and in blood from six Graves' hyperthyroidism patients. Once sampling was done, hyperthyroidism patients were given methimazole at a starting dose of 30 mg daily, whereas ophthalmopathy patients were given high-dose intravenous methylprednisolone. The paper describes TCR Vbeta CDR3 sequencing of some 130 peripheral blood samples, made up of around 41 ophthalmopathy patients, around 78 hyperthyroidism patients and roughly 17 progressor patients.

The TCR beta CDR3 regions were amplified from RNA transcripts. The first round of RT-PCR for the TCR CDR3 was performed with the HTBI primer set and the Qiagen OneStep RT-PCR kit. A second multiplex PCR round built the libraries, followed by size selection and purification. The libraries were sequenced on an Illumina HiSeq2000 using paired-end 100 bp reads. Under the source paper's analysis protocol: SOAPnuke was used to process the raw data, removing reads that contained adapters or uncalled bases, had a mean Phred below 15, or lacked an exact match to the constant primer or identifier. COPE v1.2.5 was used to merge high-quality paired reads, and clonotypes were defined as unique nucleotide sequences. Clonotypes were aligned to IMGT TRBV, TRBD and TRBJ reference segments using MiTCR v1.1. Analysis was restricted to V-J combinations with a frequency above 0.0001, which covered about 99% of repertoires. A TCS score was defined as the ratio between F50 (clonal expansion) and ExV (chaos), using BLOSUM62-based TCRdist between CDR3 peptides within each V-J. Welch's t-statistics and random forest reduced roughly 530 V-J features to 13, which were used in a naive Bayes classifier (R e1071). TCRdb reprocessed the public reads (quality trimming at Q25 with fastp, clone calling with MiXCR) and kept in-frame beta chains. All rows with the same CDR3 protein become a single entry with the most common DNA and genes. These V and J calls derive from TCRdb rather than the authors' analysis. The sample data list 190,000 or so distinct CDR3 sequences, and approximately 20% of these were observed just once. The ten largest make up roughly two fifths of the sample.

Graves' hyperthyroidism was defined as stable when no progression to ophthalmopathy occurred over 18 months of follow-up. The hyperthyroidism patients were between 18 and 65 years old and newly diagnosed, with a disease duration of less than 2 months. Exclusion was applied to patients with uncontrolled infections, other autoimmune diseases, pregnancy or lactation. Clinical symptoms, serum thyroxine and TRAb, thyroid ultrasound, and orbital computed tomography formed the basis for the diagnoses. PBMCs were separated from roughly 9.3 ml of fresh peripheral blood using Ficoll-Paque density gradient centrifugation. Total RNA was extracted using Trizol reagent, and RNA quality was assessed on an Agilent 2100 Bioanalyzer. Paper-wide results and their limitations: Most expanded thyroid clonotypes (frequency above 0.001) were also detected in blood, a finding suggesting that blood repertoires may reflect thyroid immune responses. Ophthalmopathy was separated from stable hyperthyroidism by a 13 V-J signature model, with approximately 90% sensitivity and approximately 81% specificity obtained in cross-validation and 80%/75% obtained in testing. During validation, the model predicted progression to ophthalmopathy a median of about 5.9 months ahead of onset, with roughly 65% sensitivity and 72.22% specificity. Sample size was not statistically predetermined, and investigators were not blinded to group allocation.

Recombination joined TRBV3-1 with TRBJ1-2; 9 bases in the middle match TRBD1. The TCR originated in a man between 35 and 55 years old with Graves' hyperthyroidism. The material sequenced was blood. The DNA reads TGTGCCAGCAGCCCTACAGGGGGCGGGGGCTACACCTTC. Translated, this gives CASSPTGGGGYTF.